This T cell receptor beta chain was profiled in a study of CD8+ T cells in alopecia areata (dated by TCRdb to 2016 to 2019). As for the study more broadly: Treated patients were enrolled in an open-label pilot trial of oral tofacitinib at 5 to 10 mg twice daily for moderate-to-severe alopecia areata. Patients stayed on tofacitinib for 6 to 18 months and then had 6 months of follow-up off drug so that delayed response and recurrence could be assessed. For the treated patients, the SALT score, which quantifies what percentage of scalp surface area is affected, served as the measure of disease severity. The study used high-throughput TCRbeta sequencing to examine T cell clonal expansion in alopecia areata, in both the C3H/HeJ mouse model and human patients. On the human side, TCRbeta sequencing was run on scalp tissue and on sorted CD4+ and CD8+ peripheral blood T cells from healthy controls and from alopecia areata patients with either patchy or totalis/universalis disease. Biopsies were taken from tofacitinib-treated patients at baseline and at 4 and 24 weeks of treatment, and a later scalp biopsy was taken in several of the tofacitinib-treated patients. Scalp clonality was compared across normal scalp (n=4), patchy alopecia areata scalp (n=8), and alopecia totalis/universalis scalp (n=8). The RNA source kit depended on sample type: the PAXgene miRNA kit for fixed scalp, the miRNeasy kit for PBMCs, and the RNeasy kit for mouse skin. immunoSEQ multiplex PCR using 35 Vbeta forward primers and 13 Jbeta reverse primers was used to amplify TCRbeta CDR3 regions.

The library was built by means of the immunoSEQ multiplex PCR assay. For TCR sequencing, RNA was extracted from every sample and reverse transcribed into cDNA to serve as template. SuperScript III was used for first-strand cDNA synthesis, primed with a 2:1 mix of oligo-dT and random hexamers. A synthetic immune receptor repertoire was used to gauge amplification bias, and whatever bias remained was removed computationally. The authors' pipeline ran thus. After raw reads were preprocessed to remove errors, the CDR3 was defined following IMGT conventions as running from the conserved cysteine to phenylalanine. To get clonality, Shannon entropy was normalized by log2 of the number of productive unique TCRs and the result was subtracted from 1. Whether scalp clones were CD4 or CD8 was inferred by matching scalp TCRbeta sequences against CD4 and CD8 repertoires sorted from blood. TCRdb stores this immuneACCESS table with in-frame sequences only. Part of the clones is absent; in the studies checked, under half of the shortfall reflects unresolved V genes, and no reason is known for the rest. The V and J calls and clone size come from that table; D and trimming were worked out from the DNA. The sample profile shows some 200,000 clones; 50% to 60% of them were found once. The top ten clones comprise less than 4% of the sample.

Summary of the overall study and its limitations: Unlike mouse skin, which is dominated by gammadelta T cells, normal human skin has resident alphabeta T cells that are also sequenced, and this complicates analysis of the scalp TCR repertoire. Tofacitinib significantly decreased scalp clonality and the number of expanded CD8+ clones among the top 100 scalp clones. Because the treated cohort was small and included a single nonresponder, larger studies are needed to assess links between baseline CD8+ expansion and response. Many expanded lesional clones persisted in scalp and blood during tofacitinib treatment, which may partly explain relapse after stopping treatment. Higher clonality and more expanded CD8+ clones were observed in lesional scalp than in normal scalp, particularly in alopecia totalis/universalis, a finding suggestive of antigenic drive. Shared TCR sequences between patients were less evident than in mice, which may be partly attributable to HLA diversity in the patient population.

This specimen's time point label, per the study, means: less than five weeks on oral tofacitinib. Explained via the paper, the treatment or condition label denotes: oral pan-JAK inhibitor, 5-10 mg twice daily. Lesional scalp punch biopsies and peripheral blood were obtained from alopecia areata patients. PBMCs were isolated by density centrifugation and stained for CD3, CD4 and CD8, and CD4+ and CD8+ T cells were sorted on a FACSAria. Concerning this clone itself: Its antigen remains undetermined. No qualities accompany the bases; no much larger clone lies one base away.

The material sequenced was CD4+ T cells sorted from blood, taken at week 4, from a patient treated with tofacitinib. The sequence was obtained from a human donor with alopecia areata.

The CDR3 region reads CASSLPKGGGHGTQYF. In nucleotide form, the sequence is TGCGCCAGCAGCCTGCCTAAGGGCGGGGGGCATGGGACCCAGTACTTC. The rearranged chain carries TRBV4-1 and TRBJ2-5; 8 bases in the junction line up with TRBD2. CDR3 length: 16 amino acids, cysteine to phenylalanine. This entry keeps only the CDR3 DNA: 48 bases, framed from base 1. The CDR1 and CDR2 encoded by the germline V gene are MGHRA and YSYEKL. V is pruned by 4 bases and J by 7 bases, leaving 14 bases of the junction without a gene match.